Here is one TCR beta chain with its context. This clonotype was detected many times. The specificity of this receptor is unknown. There are no base qualities to consult, and no much larger clone falls within one base. Inclusive of the bounding cysteine and phenylalanine, the CDR3 is 18 residues long. Left in the record is the CDR3 DNA by itself, 54 bases read in frame from the first base. Sequences MGHRA (CDR1) and YSYEKL (CDR2) are obtained from the germline V gene. After removal of 2 bases from V and 5 bases from J, the junction retains 14 bases not matched to a gene. In the paper's terms, the treatment or condition label means: skin biopsy from PPD injection site in Mantoux-positive individual. A robust, sensitive protocol for the amplification, sequencing and analysis of TCRs was described in the study, in which 3' ligation of a UMI-containing oligonucleotide to TCR cDNA was used. Tuberculin skin test biopsies were obtained from sites injected with PPD in individuals who had a positive Mantoux test. Total RNA was treated with RQ1 DNase, without cell sorting, prior to reverse transcription, with an input of roughly 1 to 1,100 ng being targeted. Libraries were prepared from skin biopsies and whole blood to test how robust the pipeline was in samples where T cells are a minority population.

The data stem from a study of naive and memory T cell subsets (dated by TCRdb to the late 2010s). Describing the broader study: According to the figure summarizing the samples, there were around ten blood donors, 7 tuberculin skin test biopsies and 3 saline control biopsies. Skin biopsies were taken from tuberculin skin test sites or from saline-injected control sites and were processed for RNA extraction as described before. PCR2 was typically run as a SYBR Green qPCR and stopped at a set threshold, although low-input samples could use end-point PCR of around 6 cycles instead. General findings and caveats noted by the study authors: The RNA-based method was acknowledged as potentially sensitive to TCR transcript changes with T cell activation and differentiation. The larger number of TCRs found at tuberculin skin test sites was interpreted as T cell infiltration of a delayed type IV hypersensitivity reaction. Skin biopsy collection and RNA processing details were not given in the paper but referenced to earlier studies. TCR sequences were reportedly recovered from both types of skin biopsy, with far more TCRs being found at tuberculin skin test sites.

Library generation was performed with UMI-ligation and nested PCR. The ligated cDNA was amplified in four rounds of PCR with nested alpha and beta constant region primers together with the SP2 primer. For the blood and skin samples, TCR RNA was reverse transcribed with SuperScript IV using primers for the alpha and beta constant regions. An oligonucleotide carrying the Illumina SP2 primer and a UMI was ligated to the cDNA 3' end using T4 RNA ligase 1. The 12-nucleotide UMI consisted of two random hexamers with an eight-base spacer between the hexamers to prevent hairpin formation. TCR alpha and beta chain libraries were processed separately from the second PCR onward, with dual indexing for multiplexing. After pooling, the indexed libraries were analyzed by capillary electrophoresis and sequenced on either an Illumina MiSeq or NextSeq. PhiX DNA at about 5-7% was spiked into libraries to increase base diversity and improve cluster recognition. The original pipeline was this. Demultiplexor pulled UMIs out of read 2, joined the UMIs with the TCR sequence from read 1, and separated reads according to sample indices. V and J genes and V-J junctions were identified by Decombinator, which gave every TCR a five-part identifier that included V and J deletions. Collapsinator relied on UMIs to correct both sequencing errors and PCR amplification heterogeneity, producing a UMI-based abundance for each TCR. CDR3Translator converted identifiers to nucleotide sequence, translated to amino acids, and extracted CDR3 regions using terminal motifs. After normalization to the amount of input RNA, the error-corrected alpha and beta TCR counts from blood and from skin were compared. Through fastp at Q25 and MiXCR, TCRdb rebuilt clones from the public reads, retaining in-frame beta chains. Rows are unified per CDR3 protein, each entry keeping the most common DNA and genes. TCRdb, rather than the study authors, made the V and J calls. The sample contains 20,000 to 25,000 distinct CDR3 sequences, around 6% of them found a single time. The top ten clones comprise 6.2% of the sample.

The TCR comes from an adult in good health. The chain is assembled from TRBV4-1 and TRBJ2-1; TRBD2 lines up with 8 middle nucleotides. The material was skin, obtained from a tuberculin skin test site. CDR3 sequence: CASSQRPEERESNNEQFF. Read as DNA, the sequence is TGCGCCAGCAGCCAAAGACCGGAGGAGCGGGAGAGCAACAATGAGCAGTTCTTC.